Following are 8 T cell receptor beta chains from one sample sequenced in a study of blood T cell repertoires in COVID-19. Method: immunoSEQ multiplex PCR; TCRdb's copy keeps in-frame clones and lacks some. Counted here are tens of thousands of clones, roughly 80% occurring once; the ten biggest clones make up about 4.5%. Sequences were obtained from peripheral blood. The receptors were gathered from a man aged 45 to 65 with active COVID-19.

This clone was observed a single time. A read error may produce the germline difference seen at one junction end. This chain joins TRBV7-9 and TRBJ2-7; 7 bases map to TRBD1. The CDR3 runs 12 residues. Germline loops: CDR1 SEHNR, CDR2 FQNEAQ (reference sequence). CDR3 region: CASSFRDSDRDF. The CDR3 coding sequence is TGTGCCAGCAGCTTCCGGGACAGCGACCGGGACTTC.

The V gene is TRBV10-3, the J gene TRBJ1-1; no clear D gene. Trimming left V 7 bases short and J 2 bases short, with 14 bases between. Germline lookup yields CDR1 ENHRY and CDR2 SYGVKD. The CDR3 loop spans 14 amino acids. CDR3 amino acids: CAITSSYSNTEAFF. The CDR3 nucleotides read TGTGCCATCACCTCGTCATACTCAAACACTGAAGCTTTCTTT.

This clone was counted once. Here the CDR3 reads CASSGAFGGNQPQHF. The CDR3 DNA follows: TGTGCCAGCAGTGGGGCCTTTGGAGGCAATCAGCCCCAGCATTTT. The rearrangement joins TRBV28 to TRBJ1-5; possible D gene TRBD1, 5 bases. This CDR3 region has 15 residues. Trimming removed 5 bases from V and 2 bases from J, with 13 bases in between. CDR1 and CDR2 (germline): MDHEN, SYDVKM.

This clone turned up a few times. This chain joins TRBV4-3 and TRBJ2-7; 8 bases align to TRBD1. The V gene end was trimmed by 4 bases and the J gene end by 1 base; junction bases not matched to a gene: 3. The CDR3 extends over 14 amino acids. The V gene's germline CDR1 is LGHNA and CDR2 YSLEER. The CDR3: CASSPTGGSYEQYF. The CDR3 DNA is TGCGCCAGCAGCCCAACAGGGGGTTCCTACGAGCAGTACTTC.

The CDR3 DNA reads TGTGCCAGCAGTTTCCTAGGGGGTAGCAATCAGCCCCAGCATTTT. This gives the protein CASSFLGGSNQPQHF. The rearrangement uses TRBV28 and TRBJ1-5; possibly TRBD1 for D (6 bases). The CDR3 covers 15 residues. V lost 3 bases, J lost 0 bases, and 9 bases lay in between. CDR1 is MDHEN, CDR2 SYDVKM, per germline.

CDR3 sequence (DNA): TGCGCCAGCAGATCCGGACAGGAGTTTGAAAAACTGTTTTTT. Its translation is CASRSGQEFEKLFF. The rearrangement uses TRBV5-1 and TRBJ1-4, with 7 bases fitting TRBD1. Germline V gene data show CDR1 as SGHRS and CDR2 as YFSETQ. This CDR3 region has 14 residues. Trimming took 5 bases from V and 7 from J; bases not matched to a gene: 8.

CDR3 nucleotide sequence: TGTGCCAGCAGTACCACTTACCCAACCACAGATACGCAGTATTTT. This sequence encodes CASSTTYPTTDTQYF. The V call is TRBV28, the J call TRBJ2-3; D uncertain. Trimming removed 5 bases at V and 2 bases at J, with 14 bases between. Germline assignment: CDR1 MDHEN and CDR2 SYDVKM. The CDR3 spans 15 residues.

CDR3 protein: CASSSHTGAGNTIYF. DNA for the CDR3: TGTGCCAGCAGCTCCCACACAGGGGCTGGAAACACCATATATTTT. This chain connects TRBV5-4 to TRBJ1-3; TRBD1 matches 7 bases. Germline loops: CDR1 SGHNT, CDR2 YYREEE (reference sequence). The junction had 5 bases not matched to a gene; V was cut back by 3 bases and J by 2 bases. The CDR3 runs to 15 residues.